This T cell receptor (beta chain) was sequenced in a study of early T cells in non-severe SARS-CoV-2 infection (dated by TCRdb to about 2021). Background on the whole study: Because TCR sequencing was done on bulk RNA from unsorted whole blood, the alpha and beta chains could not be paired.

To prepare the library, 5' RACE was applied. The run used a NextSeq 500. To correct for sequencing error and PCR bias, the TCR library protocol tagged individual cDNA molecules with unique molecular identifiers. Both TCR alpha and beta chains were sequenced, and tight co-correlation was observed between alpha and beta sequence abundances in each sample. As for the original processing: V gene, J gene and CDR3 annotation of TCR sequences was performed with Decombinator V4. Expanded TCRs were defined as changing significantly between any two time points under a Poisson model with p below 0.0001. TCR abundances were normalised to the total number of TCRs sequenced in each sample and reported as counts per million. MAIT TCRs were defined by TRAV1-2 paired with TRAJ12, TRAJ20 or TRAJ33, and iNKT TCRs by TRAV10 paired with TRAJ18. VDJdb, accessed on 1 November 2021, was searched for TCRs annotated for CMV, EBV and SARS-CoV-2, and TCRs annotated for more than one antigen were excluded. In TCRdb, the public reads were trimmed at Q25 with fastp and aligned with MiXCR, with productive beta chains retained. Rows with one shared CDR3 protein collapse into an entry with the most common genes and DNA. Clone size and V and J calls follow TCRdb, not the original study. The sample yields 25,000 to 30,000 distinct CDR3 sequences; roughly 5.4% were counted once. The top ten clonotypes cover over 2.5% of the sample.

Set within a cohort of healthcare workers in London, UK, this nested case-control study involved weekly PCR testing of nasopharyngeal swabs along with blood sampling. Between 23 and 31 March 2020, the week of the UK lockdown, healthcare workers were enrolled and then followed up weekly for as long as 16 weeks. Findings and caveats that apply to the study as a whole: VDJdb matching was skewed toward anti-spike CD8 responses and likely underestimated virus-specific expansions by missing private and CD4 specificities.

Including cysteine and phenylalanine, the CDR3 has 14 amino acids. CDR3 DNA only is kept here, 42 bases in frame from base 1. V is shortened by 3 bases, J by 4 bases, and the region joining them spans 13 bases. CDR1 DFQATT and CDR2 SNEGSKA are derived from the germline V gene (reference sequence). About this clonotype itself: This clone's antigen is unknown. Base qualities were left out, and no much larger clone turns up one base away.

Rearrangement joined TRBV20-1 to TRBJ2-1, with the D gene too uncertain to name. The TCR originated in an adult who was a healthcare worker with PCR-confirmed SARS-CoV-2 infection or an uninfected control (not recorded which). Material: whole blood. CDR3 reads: CSARGSLLYNEQFF. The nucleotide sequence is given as TGCAGTGCTAGGGGTAGCCTATTATACAATGAGCAGTTCTTC.